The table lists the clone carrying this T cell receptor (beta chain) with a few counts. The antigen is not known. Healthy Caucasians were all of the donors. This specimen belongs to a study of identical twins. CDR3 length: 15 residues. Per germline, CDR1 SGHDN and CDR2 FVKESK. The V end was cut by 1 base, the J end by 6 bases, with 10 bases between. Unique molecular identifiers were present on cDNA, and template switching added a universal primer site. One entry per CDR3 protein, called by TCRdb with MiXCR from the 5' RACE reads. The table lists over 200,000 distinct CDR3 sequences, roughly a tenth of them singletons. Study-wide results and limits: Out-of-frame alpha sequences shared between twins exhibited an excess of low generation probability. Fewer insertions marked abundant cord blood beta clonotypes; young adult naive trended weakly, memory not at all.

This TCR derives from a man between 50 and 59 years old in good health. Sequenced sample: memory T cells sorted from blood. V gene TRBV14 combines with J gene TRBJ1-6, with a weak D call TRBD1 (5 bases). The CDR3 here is CASSQVQVSNSPLHF. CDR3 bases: TGTGCCAGCAGCCAAGTACAGGTCTCTAATTCACCCCTCCACTTT.